A single sample is the source of the 31 T cell receptor beta chains below, sequenced in a study. TCRdb re-called the RT-PCR reads through MiXCR, storing one row per CDR3 protein. The sample records about 700,000 distinct CDR3 sequences, 14% being singletons. The source material was memory CD4+ T cells from blood. These receptors were collected from a female donor in good health, serving as a healthy control.

The V gene is TRBV6-2 or TRBV6-3, the J gene TRBJ2-7, with 9 bases matching TRBD1. In germline, CDR1 is MNHEY, CDR2 SVGEGT. V gave up 6 bases and J gave up 5 bases; unmatched junction bases: 14. There are 16 residues in the CDR3. The DNA of the CDR3 is TGTGCCAGCAGAAACCCTCTCCACAGGGGGCTGGACGAGCAGTACTTC. Protein: CASRNPLHRGLDEQYF.

This chain joins TRBV20-1 and TRBJ2-1, with 10 bases matching TRBD1. The CDR3 consists of 14 residues. Germline V gene sequence: CDR1 DFQATT, CDR2 SNEGSKA (reference sequence). Losses at the gene ends were 3 bases for V and 9 bases for J; bases not matched to a gene: 8. In DNA form, the CDR3 reads TGCAGTGCTAGTAGGGGGACAGGGGACGGTGAGCAGTTCTTC. This encodes CSASRGTGDGEQFF.

This clonotype has only a few counts. The V gene is TRBV12-3 or TRBV12-4, the J gene TRBJ1-5, with 7 nucleotides matching TRBD1. Trimming cost V 7 bases and J 0 bases; bases outside gene matches: 15. The CDR3 covers 18 residues. Here the CDR3 reads CASTLGEGAILSNQPQHF. Written as DNA, the CDR3 is TGTGCCAGCACACTAGGGGAGGGGGCTATACTTAGCAATCAGCCCCAGCATTTT.

The V and J genes are TRBV5-6 and TRBJ1-4; TRBD1 might be the D (5 bases). Germline V gene lookup returns CDR1 SGHDT and CDR2 YYEEEE. The V end was cut by 1 base, the J end by 7 bases, with 8 bases between. The CDR3 spans 13 residues. CDR3 amino acids: CASSLMQGEKLFF. The CDR3 DNA sequence: TGTGCCAGCAGCTTGATGCAGGGTGAAAAACTGTTTTTT.

This clonotype was detected only once. V usage is TRBV4-2 and J usage is TRBJ2-1; 9 bases fit TRBD2. V lost 8 bases, J lost 9 bases, and 5 bases stayed unmatched. The CDR3 is 12 residues long. CDR1 is LGHNA, CDR2 YNFKEQ, per germline. The CDR3 bases are TGTGCCAGCCGCGGGGGGGCCGGTGAGCAGTTCTTC. Protein sequence: CASRGGAGEQFF.

The chain uses TRBV6-4 and TRBJ2-1, with unresolved D. The CDR3 extends over 12 amino acids. The V and J ends lost 8 bases and 5 bases respectively, with 10 bases between them. The germline V gene has CDR1 MRHNA and CDR2 SNTAGT. CDR3 DNA sequence: TGTGCCAGCGCGGACCGAAACAATGAGCAGTTCTTC. It encodes CASADRNNEQFF.

This clonotype was detected only a few times. The gene calls are TRBV10-3 and TRBJ2-3; 12 bases are shared with TRBD2. Germline values: CDR1 ENHRY, CDR2 SYGVKD. CDR3 size: 15 residues. J lost 3 bases, V lost 11 bases, and 9 bases had no gene match. The CDR3 reads CAAGRTSGITDTQYF. As DNA, the CDR3 is TGTGCCGCCGGGAGGACTAGCGGGATAACAGATACGCAGTATTTT.

Only a few counts were recorded for this clonotype. The chain recombines TRBV2 with TRBJ1-1; 7 positions agree with TRBD1. V was pared by 4 bases and J by 5 bases, with 7 bases of the junction left unmatched. This CDR3 region has 14 residues. Germline V gives CDR1 SNHLY, CDR2 FYNNEI. The CDR3 coding sequence is TGTGCCAGCAGTGTACAGGGGCCGGGGACTGAAGCTTTCTTT. Protein: CASSVQGPGTEAFF. The whole variable domain, filled in from reference TRBV2 and TRBJ1-1, reads EPEVTQTPSHQVTQMGQEVILRCVPISNHLYFYWYRQILGQKVEFLVSFYNNEISEKSEIFDDQFSVERPDGSNFTLKIRSTKLEDSAMYFCASSVQGPGTEAFFGQGTRLTVV.

This clonotype has only a few counts. The rearrangement uses TRBV11-2 and TRBJ2-3; 9 nucleotides line up with TRBD2. Germline CDR1 and CDR2: SGHAT and FQNNGV. J gave up 3 bases and V 8 bases, and 9 bases lay outside the gene matches. The CDR3 is 15 residues long. The DNA for the CDR3 is TGTGCCAGCGCGGTAGCGGGAGCTGAGACAGATACGCAGTATTTT. Translated, it gives CASAVAGAETDTQYF.

This sequence joins TRBV11-1 and TRBJ1-1; tentatively, D is TRBD1 (6 bases). The CDR3 length is 14 residues. V lost 2 bases and J lost 0, with 7 bases in between. CDR1 is SGHAT, CDR2 FQDESV, per germline (reference sequence). This chain's CDR3 is CASSLRQVNTEAFF. CDR3 bases: TGTGCCAGCAGCTTACGACAGGTGAACACTGAAGCTTTCTTT.

The sample holds many counts of this clonotype. V is TRBV4-3 and J is TRBJ2-3, with D possibly being TRBD1 or TRBD2 (5 bases each). Germline-derived CDR1 and CDR2 are LGHNA and YSLEER. CDR3 size: 17 residues. Between the trimmed V and J ends, which lost 1 base and 5 bases, there was a span of 19 bases. The CDR3 reads CASSQGIGDPRGDTQYF. Written as DNA, the CDR3 is TGCGCCAGCAGCCAAGGGATCGGGGACCCTCGGGGAGATACGCAGTATTTT.

This clonotype has only a few counts. This rearrangement joins TRBV20-1 to TRBJ1-4, with D perhaps TRBD1 (6 bases). The CDR3 runs 13 residues. Looked up from germline, CDR1 is DFQATT and CDR2 is SNEGSKA (reference sequence). Deletions cut 3 bases from V and 4 bases from J, with 9 bases between. CDR3 coding DNA: TGCAGTGCTAGGGACAGCAATAATGAAAAACTGTTTTTT. Amino acid sequence: CSARDSNNEKLFF.

This clonotype was detected ten times or more. The junction does not match germline at one end; this may be a read error. The rearrangement uses TRBV7-9 and TRBJ1-1, with D unresolved. Per the germline V gene, CDR1 is SEHNR and CDR2 is FQNEAQ (reference sequence). The CDR3 totals 10 residues. The CDR3 nucleotides read TGTGCCAGCAGCTTATTTGAGGTATACTTT. Translated, it gives CASSLFEVYF.

A few counts support this clonotype. The chain is built from TRBV20-1 and TRBJ2-3; 7 nucleotides agree with TRBD2. The CDR3 is 15 residues long. V lost 5 bases, J lost 4 bases, and 12 bases stayed unmatched. The germline V gene encodes CDR1 DFQATT and CDR2 SNEGSKA (reference sequence). As DNA, the CDR3 is TGCAGTGCTCCAGCCCGGCGGGAGTTCGCAGATACGCAGTATTTT. As protein: CSAPARREFADTQYF.

This clonotype has a handful of counts. The chain has TRBV28 and TRBJ1-1, with 7 bases matching TRBD1. V lost 8 bases, J lost 4 bases, and 10 bases stayed unmatched. Per the germline V gene, CDR1 is MDHEN and CDR2 is SYDVKM. The CDR3 has 14 residues. CDR3 nucleotide sequence: TGTGCCAGCCACAGGGACAGCCCCCCCACTGAAGCTTTCTTT. Translating it yields CASHRDSPPTEAFF. The whole variable domain, filled in from reference TRBV28 and TRBJ1-1, reads DVKVTQSSRYLVKRTGEKVFLECVQDMDHENMFWYRQDPGLGLRLIYFSYDVKMKEKGDIPEGYSVSREKKERFSLILESASTNQTSMYLCASHRDSPPTEAFFGQGTRLTVV.

This clonotype was seen a few times. V and J are TRBV18 and TRBJ2-7, with 7 bases that match TRBD1. This CDR3 has 13 residues. Germline trimming cut 2 bases from V and 5 bases from J; bases unmatched to any gene: 3. Germline CDR1 KGHSH, CDR2 LQKENI. DNA for the CDR3: TGTGCCAGCTCACCAGACAGGGAAGACGAGCAGTACTTC. This sequence encodes CASSPDREDEQYF.

The sample holds a few counts of this clonotype. The V call is TRBV30, the J call TRBJ2-7; possible D gene TRBD2, 5 bases. Germline V gene data show CDR1 as GTSNPN and CDR2 as SVGIG (reference sequence). The CDR3 is made up of 15 amino acids. V was pared by 7 bases and J by 3 bases, with 22 bases between. Here the CDR3 DNA reads TGTGCCTCGAGCCCCCCACGGGCGGGCCACTACGAGCAGTACTTC. Amino acids: CASSPPRAGHYEQYF.

The chain carries TRBV20-1 and TRBJ1-1, with D uncertain. The CDR3 extends over 15 amino acids. Germline loops: CDR1 DFQATT, CDR2 SNEGSKA (reference sequence). Trimming took off 1 base at V and 0 bases at J, with 12 bases between the two ends. As DNA, the CDR3 is TGCAGTGCTAGAGCCCCTACAGTCCTGAACACTGAAGCTTTCTTT. This gives the protein CSARAPTVLNTEAFF.

In nucleotides, the CDR3 is TGCAGTGCTAACGCAGGGTGGGGTGAAGCTTTCTTT. Amino acids: CSANAGWGEAFF. The rearrangement links TRBV20-1 to TRBJ1-1; D might be TRBD1 (5 bases). CDR3 size: 12 residues. The V gene's germline CDR1 is DFQATT and CDR2 SNEGSKA (reference sequence). V was pared by 4 bases and J by 7 bases, with 13 bases between.

V is TRBV6-1 and J is TRBJ2-3; TRBD2 aligns across 11 bases. Germline lookup yields CDR1 MNHNS and CDR2 SASEGT. CDR3 length: 16 amino acids. The V and J ends lost 1 base and 9 bases, in that order; junction bases with no gene match: 9. CDR3 residues: CASSEVPLAGGGTQYF. CDR3 DNA: TGTGCCAGCAGTGAAGTTCCGCTAGCGGGAGGAGGAACGCAGTATTTT.

The chain employs TRBV30 and TRBJ1-6, with D perhaps TRBD1 (6 bases). This CDR3 has 14 amino acids. Germline loops: CDR1 GTSNPN, CDR2 SVGIG (reference sequence). The CDR3 here is CAHNRQGRDSPLHF. The CDR3 region has the DNA TGTGCGCACAACCGGCAGGGGAGAGATTCACCCCTCCACTTT.

This clonotype was found many times. The chain carries TRBV20-1 and TRBJ2-1; the match to TRBD1 covers 8 bases. The CDR3 contains 14 residues. Germline CDR1 DFQATT, CDR2 SNEGSKA (reference sequence). Trimming at V came to 3 bases and at J to 6 bases, leaving 7 bases not matched to a gene. The CDR3 bases are TGCAGTGCTAGCGGACAGGGCCACGGCAATGAGCAGTTCTTC. Its protein is CSASGQGHGNEQFF.

In this sample, this clonotype turned up a few times. V is TRBV4-1 and J is TRBJ2-3; 14 bases line up with TRBD2. The CDR3 is 18 amino acids. V was pared by 1 base and J by 4 bases, with 7 bases of the junction left unmatched. CDR1 and CDR2 (germline): MGHRA, YSYEKL. Written as DNA, the CDR3 is TGCGCCAGCAGCCAAGTAGCCCCGACTAGCGGGAGGGCAGATACGCAGTATTTT. Its protein product is CASSQVAPTSGRADTQYF.

Here the CDR3 DNA reads TGTGCCAGCAGCCCGGACAGGAAGGAAGCTTTCTTT. The encoded protein is CASSPDRKEAFF. The chain employs TRBV3-1 and TRBJ1-1; 7 positions match TRBD1. The germline CDR1 and CDR2 sequences are LGHDT and YNNKEL (reference sequence). After removal of 4 bases from V and 8 bases from J, the junction contained 4 bases not matched to a gene. The CDR3 is made up of 12 amino acids.

This clonotype was seen a few times. The rearrangement joins TRBV27 to TRBJ2-7; 11 nucleotides align to TRBD2. Germline CDR1 MNHEY, CDR2 SMNVEV (reference sequence). This CDR3 has 15 residues. The V gene end was trimmed by 5 bases and the J gene end by 6 bases; junction bases not matched to a gene: 9. CDR3 nucleotides: TGTGCCAGCAGTAGGGCCCTAGCGGGAGGTACCGAGCAGTACTTC. Translation: CASSRALAGGTEQYF.

This clonotype was counted many times. The CDR3 DNA is TGTGCCATCAGTGGCGTGGGACAGGCGAACGAGCAGTACTTC. This codes for CAISGVGQANEQYF. The chain is built from TRBV10-3 and TRBJ2-7; 8 nucleotides align to TRBD1. Germline-derived CDR1 and CDR2 are ENHRY and SYGVKD. The ends lost 4 bases at V and 5 bases at J; junction bases unmatched: 7. The CDR3 spans 14 residues.

This clonotype was seen many times. V and J are TRBV20-1 and TRBJ2-5, with TRBD1 identical over 7 bases. There are 13 residues in the CDR3. The V gene's germline CDR1 is DFQATT and CDR2 SNEGSKA (reference sequence). V was clipped by 7 bases and J by 1 base; unmatched bases: 6. The CDR3 DNA reads TGCAGTGACCTTGACAGGGCCCAAGAGACCCAGTACTTC. It is translated as CSDLDRAQETQYF.

The chain joins TRBV5-1 to TRBJ2-3; D possibly uses TRBD1 or TRBD2 (6 bases each). Per germline, CDR1 SGHRS and CDR2 YFSETQ. CDR3 length: 16 residues. The V gene lost 0 bases and the J gene lost 11 bases, with 22 bases spanning the gap. The CDR3 spells CASSLVAGTGAREQYF. The CDR3 region has the DNA TGCGCCAGCAGCTTGGTTGCGGGGACGGGGGCGCGCGAGCAGTATTTT. Supplemented by reference TRBV5-1 and TRBJ2-3, the full variable domain reads KAGVTQTPRYLIKTRGQQVTLSCSPISGHRSVSWYQQTPGQGLQFLFEYFSETQRNKGNFPGRFSGRQFSNSRSEMNVSTLELGDSALYLCASSLVAGTGAREQYFGPGTRLTVL.

Ten or more counts support this clonotype. CDR3 sequence: CASSYSRDQGNTIYF. In DNA form, the CDR3 reads TGTGCCAGCAGTTACAGCCGGGACCAAGGAAACACCATATATTTT. J is TRBJ1-3 and V is TRBV6-5, with a tentative D call TRBD1 (5 bases). Germline CDR1 and CDR2: MNHEY and SVGAGI. The CDR3 runs 15 residues. The V end was cut by 2 bases, the J end by 4 bases, with 12 bases between.

This clonotype was found many times. The V gene is TRBV15, the J gene TRBJ2-3; D possibly corresponds to TRBD2 (6 bases). V lost 0 bases and J 5 bases, leaving 6 bases between the germline ends. This CDR3 region has 13 residues. Looked up from germline, CDR1 is LNHNV and CDR2 is YYDKDF (reference sequence). The CDR3 loop reads CATSRDSGDTQYF. CDR3 bases: TGTGCCACCAGCAGAGATAGCGGAGATACGCAGTATTTT.

The J gene is TRBJ1-5, the V gene TRBV6-1; D ambiguous. Germline V gives CDR1 MNHNS, CDR2 SASEGT. The V and J ends lost 6 bases and 0 bases respectively, with 9 bases between them. The CDR3 consists of 14 residues. This CDR3 is CASSVDYSNQPQHF. The CDR3 bases are TGTGCCAGCAGCGTCGATTATAGCAATCAGCCCCAGCATTTT.